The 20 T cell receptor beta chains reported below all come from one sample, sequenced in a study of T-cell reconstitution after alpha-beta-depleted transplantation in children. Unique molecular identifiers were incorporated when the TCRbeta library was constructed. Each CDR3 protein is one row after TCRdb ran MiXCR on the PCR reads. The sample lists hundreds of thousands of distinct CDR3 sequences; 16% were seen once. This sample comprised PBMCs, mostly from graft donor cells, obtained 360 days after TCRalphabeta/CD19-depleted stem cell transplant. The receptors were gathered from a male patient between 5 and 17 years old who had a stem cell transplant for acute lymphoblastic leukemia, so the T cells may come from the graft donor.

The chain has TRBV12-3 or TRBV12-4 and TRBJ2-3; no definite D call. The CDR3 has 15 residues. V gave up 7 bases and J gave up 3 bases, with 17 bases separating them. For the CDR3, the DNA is TGTGCCAGCATCCCTCTCGCCCCTGGTACAGATACGCAGTATTTT. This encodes CASIPLAPGTDTQYF.

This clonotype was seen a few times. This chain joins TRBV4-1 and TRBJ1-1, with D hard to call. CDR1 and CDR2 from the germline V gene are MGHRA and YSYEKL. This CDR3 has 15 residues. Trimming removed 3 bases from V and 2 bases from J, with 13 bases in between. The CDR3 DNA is TGCGCCAGCAGCCATTACCTAACAGCTAACACTGAAGCTTTCTTT. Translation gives CASSHYLTANTEAFF.

This chain's CDR3 is CASSESGSPFSYEQYF. Written as DNA, the CDR3 is TGTGCCAGCAGCGAAAGTGGGTCCCCTTTTTCCTACGAGCAGTACTTC. The chain combines TRBV9 with TRBJ2-7; unclear D gene. CDR1 and CDR2 from the germline V gene are SGDLS and YYNGEE. The CDR3 covers 16 residues. The V and J ends lost 3 bases and 1 base respectively, with 17 bases between them.

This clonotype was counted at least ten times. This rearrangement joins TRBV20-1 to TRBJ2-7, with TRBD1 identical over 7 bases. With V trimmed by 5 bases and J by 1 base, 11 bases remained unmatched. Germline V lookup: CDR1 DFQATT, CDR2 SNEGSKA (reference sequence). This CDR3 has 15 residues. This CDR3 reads CSAYLGQENSYEQYF. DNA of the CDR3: TGCAGTGCTTATTTAGGACAGGAAAATTCCTACGAGCAGTACTTC.

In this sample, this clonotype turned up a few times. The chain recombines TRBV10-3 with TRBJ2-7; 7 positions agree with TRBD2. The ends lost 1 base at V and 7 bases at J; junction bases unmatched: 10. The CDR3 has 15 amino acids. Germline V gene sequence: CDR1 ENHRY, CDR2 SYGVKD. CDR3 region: CAISELAGAPGEQYF. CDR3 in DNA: TGTGCCATCAGTGAGTTGGCGGGAGCTCCCGGAGAGCAGTACTTC.

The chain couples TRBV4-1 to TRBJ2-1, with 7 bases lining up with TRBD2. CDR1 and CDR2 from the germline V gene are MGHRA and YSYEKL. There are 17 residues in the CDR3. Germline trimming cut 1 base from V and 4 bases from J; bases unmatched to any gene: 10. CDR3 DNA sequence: TGCGCCAGCAGCCAAGGTGGGGGTCTAGCGGTATACAATGAGCAGTTCTTC. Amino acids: CASSQGGGLAVYNEQFF.

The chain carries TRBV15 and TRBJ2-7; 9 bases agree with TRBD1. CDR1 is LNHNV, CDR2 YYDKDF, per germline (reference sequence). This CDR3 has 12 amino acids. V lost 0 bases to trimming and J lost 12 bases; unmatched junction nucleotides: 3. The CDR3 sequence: CATSRDWGQGYF. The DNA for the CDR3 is TGTGCCACCAGCAGAGATTGGGGACAGGGGTACTTC. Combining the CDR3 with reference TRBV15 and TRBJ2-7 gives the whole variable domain DAMVIQNPRYQVTQFGKPVTLSCSQTLNHNVMYWYQQKSSQAPKLLFHYYDKDFNNEADTPDNFQSRRPNTSFCFLDIRSPGLGDTAMYLCATSRDWGQGYFGPGTRLTVT.

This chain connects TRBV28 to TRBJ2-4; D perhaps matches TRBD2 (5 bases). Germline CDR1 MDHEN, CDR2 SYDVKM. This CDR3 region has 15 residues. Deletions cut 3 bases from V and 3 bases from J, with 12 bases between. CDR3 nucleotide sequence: TGTGCCAGCAGTTTTGGGGTGGGAGTCAAAAACATTCAGTACTTC. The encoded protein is CASSFGVGVKNIQYF.

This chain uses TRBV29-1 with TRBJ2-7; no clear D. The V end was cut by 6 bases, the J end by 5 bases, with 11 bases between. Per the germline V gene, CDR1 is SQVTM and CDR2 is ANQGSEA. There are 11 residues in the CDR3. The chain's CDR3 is CSVALLNEQYF. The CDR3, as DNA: TGCAGCGTCGCTTTATTAAACGAGCAGTACTTC.

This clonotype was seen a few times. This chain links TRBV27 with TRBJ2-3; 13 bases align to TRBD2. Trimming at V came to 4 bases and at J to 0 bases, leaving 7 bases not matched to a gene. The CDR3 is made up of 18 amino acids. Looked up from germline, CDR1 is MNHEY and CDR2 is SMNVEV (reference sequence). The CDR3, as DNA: TGTGCCAGCAGTTCACTCCGACTAGCGGGAGGAAGCACAGATACGCAGTATTTT. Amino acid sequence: CASSSLRLAGGSTDTQYF.

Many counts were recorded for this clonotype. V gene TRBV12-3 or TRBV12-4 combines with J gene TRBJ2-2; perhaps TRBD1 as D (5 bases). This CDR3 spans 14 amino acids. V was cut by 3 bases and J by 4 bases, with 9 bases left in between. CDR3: CASSFRQGTGELFF. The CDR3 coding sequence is TGTGCCAGCAGTTTTCGGCAGGGCACCGGGGAGCTGTTTTTT.

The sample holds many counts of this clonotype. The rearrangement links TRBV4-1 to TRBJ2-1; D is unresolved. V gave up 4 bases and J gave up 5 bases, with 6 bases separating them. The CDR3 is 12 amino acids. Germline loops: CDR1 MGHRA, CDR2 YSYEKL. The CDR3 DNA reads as TGCGCCAGCAGCCCCCTGAACAATGAGCAGTTCTTC. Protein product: CASSPLNNEQFF.

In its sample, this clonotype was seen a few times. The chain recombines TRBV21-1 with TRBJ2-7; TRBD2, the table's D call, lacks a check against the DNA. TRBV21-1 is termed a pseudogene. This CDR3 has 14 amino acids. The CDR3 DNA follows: TGTGCCAGCGGGGGGAGGTTTAGCTCCTACGAGCAGTACTTC. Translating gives CASGGRFSSYEQYF.

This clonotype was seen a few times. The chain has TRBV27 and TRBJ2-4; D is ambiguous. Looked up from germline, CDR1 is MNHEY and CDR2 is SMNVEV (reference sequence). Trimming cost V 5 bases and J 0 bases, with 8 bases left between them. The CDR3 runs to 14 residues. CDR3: CASSDHLAKNIQYF. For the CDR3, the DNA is TGTGCCAGCAGTGACCATTTAGCCAAAAACATTCAGTACTTC.

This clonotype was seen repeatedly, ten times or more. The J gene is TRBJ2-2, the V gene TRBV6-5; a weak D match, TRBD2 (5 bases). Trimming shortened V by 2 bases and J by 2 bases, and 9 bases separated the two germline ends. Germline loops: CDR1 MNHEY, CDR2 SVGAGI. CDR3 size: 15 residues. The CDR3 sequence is CASSYESGNTGELFF. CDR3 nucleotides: TGTGCCAGCAGTTACGAATCGGGAAACACCGGGGAGCTGTTTTTT.

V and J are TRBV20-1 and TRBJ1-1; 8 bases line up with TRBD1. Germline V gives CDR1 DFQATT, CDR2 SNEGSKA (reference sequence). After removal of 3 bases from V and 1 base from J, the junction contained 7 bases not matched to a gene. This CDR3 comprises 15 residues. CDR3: CSASYAGTGNTEAFF. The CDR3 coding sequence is TGCAGTGCTAGCTATGCCGGGACAGGGAACACTGAAGCTTTCTTT.

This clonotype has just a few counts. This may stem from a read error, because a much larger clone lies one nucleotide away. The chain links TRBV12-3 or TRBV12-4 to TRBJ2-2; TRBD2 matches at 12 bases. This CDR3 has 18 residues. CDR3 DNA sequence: TGTACCAGCAGCCGAACACTTGGACTAGCGGGAAACACCGGGGAGCTGTTTTTT. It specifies CTSSRTLGLAGNTGELFF.

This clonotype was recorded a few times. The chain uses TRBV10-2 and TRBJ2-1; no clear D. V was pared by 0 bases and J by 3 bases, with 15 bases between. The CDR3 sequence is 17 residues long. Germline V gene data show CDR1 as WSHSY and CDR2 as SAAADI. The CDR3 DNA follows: TGCGCCAGCAGTGAGTCGAGTCGGAACTGGAACTACAATGAGCAGTTCTTC. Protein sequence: CASSESSRNWNYNEQFF.

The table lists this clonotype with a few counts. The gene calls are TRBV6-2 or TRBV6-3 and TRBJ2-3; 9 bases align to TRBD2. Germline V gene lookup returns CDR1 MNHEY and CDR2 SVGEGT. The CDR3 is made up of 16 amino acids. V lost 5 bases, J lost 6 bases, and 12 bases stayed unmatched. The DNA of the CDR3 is TGTGCCAGCAGTCCGCGCCTAGCGGGATTGGGGGATACGCAGTATTTT. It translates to CASSPRLAGLGDTQYF.

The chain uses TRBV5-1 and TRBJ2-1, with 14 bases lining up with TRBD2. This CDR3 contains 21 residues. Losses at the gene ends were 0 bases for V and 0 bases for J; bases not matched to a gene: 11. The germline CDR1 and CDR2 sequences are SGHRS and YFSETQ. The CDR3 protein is CASSLVVLGLAGEGSYNEQFF. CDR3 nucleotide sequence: TGCGCCAGCAGCTTGGTGGTTCTGGGACTAGCGGGAGAGGGCTCCTACAATGAGCAGTTCTTC.